These T cell receptor beta chains were read from a single sample in a study of cytomegalovirus exposure and HLA in healthy donors. Produced via immunoSEQ multiplex PCR; TCRdb's table is partial and in-frame only. The sample records 150,000 to 200,000 clones, about 80% being singletons. The sequencing input was PBMCs. These receptors were collected from a woman between 18 and 29 years old in good health and CMV-seropositive. Each CDR3 is given with its conserved first and last residue.

j_call | v_call | cdr3_aa
TRBJ1-6 | TRBV7-2 | CASSFERDLHF
TRBJ2-5 | TRBV7-2 | CASRARVGGGNQETQYF
TRBJ1-5 | TRBV2 | CASTMREDQPQHF
TRBJ2-7 | TRBV5-1 | CASSFRFGQDTYEQYF
TRBJ1-2 | TRBV9 | CASSHRMGTGSNYGYTF
TRBJ1-2 | TRBV28 | CASRTGGTGNYGYTF
TRBJ1-1 | TRBV5-4 | CASSNGGTEAFF
TRBJ2-3 | TRBV4-1 | CASSQHPRSEDTQYF
TRBJ2-7 | TRBV7-9 | CASSPPGGKYEQYF
TRBJ2-7 | TRBV5-4 | CASSAGTSMYEQYF
TRBJ2-7 | TRBV6-5 | CASSYPPGGGQDEQYF
TRBJ2-1 | TRBV15 | CATRTGEWNNEQFF
TRBJ1-1 | TRBV5-1 | CASSLALGGRGTEAFF
TRBJ2-1 | TRBV7-6 | CASSLGPGSYNEQFF
TRBJ2-1 | TRBV6-5 | CASSPGTGERNEQFF
TRBJ2-6 | TRBV30 | CAWGLSGANVLTF
TRBJ1-5 | TRBV7-9 | CSSSLGRGGSNQPQHF
TRBJ2-7 | TRBV14 | CASSQDRRGGYEQYF
TRBJ2-5 | TRBV27 | CASSPIGQAILAGVSETQYF
TRBJ1-1 | TRBV2 | CASRPGQGRGNTEAFF
TRBJ2-3 | TRBV7-3 | CASSTSGGDFRDTQYF
TRBJ2-1 | TRBV19 | CASSIDSGGGLYNEQFF
TRBJ1-2 | TRBV27 | CASSFRYSGTGIAYGYTF
TRBJ1-2 | TRBV5-1 | CASSSITGAAYGYTF
TRBJ1-1 | TRBV6-1 | CASTETGGGAEAFF
TRBJ2-5 | TRBV29-1 | CSVEMGGTGSQETQYF
TRBJ2-2 | TRBV19 | CASMAWDSYTGELFF
TRBJ1-2 | TRBV6-5 | CASSYASGYGYTF
TRBJ1-2 | TRBV6-1 | CASSELGTGIYGYTF
TRBJ2-5 | TRBV7-9 | CASSLVSIAAETQYF
TRBJ1-2 | TRBV21-1 | CALPGVGYTF
TRBJ2-2 | TRBV5-4 | CASSYTGSGELFF
TRBJ2-3 | TRBV6-4 | CASSASTTDTQYF
TRBJ2-3 | TRBV10-3 | CAISANTDTQYF
TRBJ2-1 | TRBV11-2 | CASSLGGGRYNEQFF
TRBJ2-5 | TRBV5-6 | CASSLRVETQYF
TRBJ1-2 | TRBV4-2 | CASSKGAGNLYGYTF
TRBJ2-5 | TRBV30 | CAWNYGGDETQYF
TRBJ1-2 | TRBV7-9 | CASSLGFIEGNGYTF
TRBJ2-7 | TRBV30 | CAWSVGRGEGEQYF
TRBJ2-5 | TRBV15 | CATSRESGAFETRYF
TRBJ1-1 | TRBV11-3 | CASSQGAMNTEAFF
TRBJ2-5 | TRBV11-2 | CASSLWAAQETQYF
TRBJ2-5 | TRBV14 | CASSQEGTGSTETQYF
TRBJ2-3 | TRBV7-9 | CASSLGFVGGPDTQYF
. | TRBV4-2 | CASSRELPGQGYEQYF
TRBJ2-4 | TRBV11-2 | CASSLDHVSRGSKNIQYF
TRBJ1-3 | TRBV9 | CASSAKRLKHPHSPQNSGNTIYF
TRBJ2-2 | TRBV7-6 | CASSPSNTGELFF